These 16 T cell receptor beta chains were sequenced from one sample in a study of T cells in women clearing cervical HPV infection (dated by TCRdb to 2017 to 2018). Receptor amplification or capture employed the immunoSEQ multiplex PCR assay. Sourced from immuneACCESS, this table was stored by TCRdb with only in-frame sequences that have V and J called. A share of the clones is absent; for the studies checked, an unresolved V gene accounts for under half, and the remainder has no known explanation. The sample table holds about 48,000 clones. In total, the top ten clones hold about 1.5% of the sample. The specimen sequenced was blood buffy coat. Receptors originate from a woman between 18 and 69 years old with a cervical HPV16 infection that either progressed to CIN3+ or cleared (not recorded which).

Comment on this clone: The read halts 3 residues ahead of the CDR3 end, with the missing end drawn from the germline J gene. J is TRBJ2-7 and V is TRBV5-4, with D uncertain. Trimming took off 4 bases at V and 4 bases at J, with 12 bases between the two ends. CDR3 size: 13 residues. Germline CDR1 reads SGHNT; CDR2 reads YYREEE (reference sequence). The covered CDR3 bases are TGTGCCAGCAGCACAACCTACGGGTACGAG. This translates into CASSTTYGYE. The entire CDR3 protein is CASSTTYGYEQYF.

As for this clone: The read terminates 3 residues ahead of where the CDR3 ends, so the germline J gene completes it. The chain combines TRBV20-1 with TRBJ2-7; 9 nucleotides match TRBD1. The CDR3 length is 14 residues. CDR1 DFQATT and CDR2 SNEGSKA come from the germline V gene (reference sequence). Trimming at V came to 1 base and at J to 6 bases, leaving 7 bases not matched to a gene. The CDR3 region is CSARVGGTGSEQYF. Partial CDR3 DNA: TGCAGTGCTAGAGTTGGGGGGACAGGGAGCGAG.

A remark on this clone: The read comes to an end 3 residues before the CDR3 does, leaving the germline J gene to fill in the end. The chain carries TRBV5-1 and TRBJ2-7, with TRBD1 matching over 7 bases. V lost 0 bases and J lost 3; bases outside the gene matches: 3. In germline, CDR1 is SGHRS, CDR2 YFSETQ. CDR3 length: 14 amino acids. Partial CDR3 DNA: TGCGCCAGCAGCTTGGATTCAGGGGGCTACGAG. Translation: CASSLDSGGYE. The entire CDR3 is CASSLDSGGYEQYF. The whole variable domain, filled in from reference TRBV5-1 and TRBJ2-7, reads KAGVTQTPRYLIKTRGQQVTLSCSPISGHRSVSWYQQTPGQGLQFLFEYFSETQRNKGNFPGRFSGRQFSNSRSEMNVSTLELGDSALYLCASSLDSGGYEQYFGPGTRLTVT.

Comment on this clone: The read terminates 3 residues ahead of where the CDR3 ends, so the germline J gene completes it. V gene TRBV7-2 combines with J gene TRBJ1-5; D gene uncertain. Germline CDR1 reads SGHTA; CDR2 reads FQGNSA. The ends were cut back, 1 base at V and 4 bases at J, with 5 bases in the middle. CDR3 length: 13 residues. The CDR3 loop is CASSLGPNQPQHF. Partial CDR3 DNA: TGTGCCAGCAGCTTAGGGCCGAATCAGCCC.

Details on this clone: The read is 3 residues too short to cover the CDR3 end, so that end is filled in from the germline J gene. This chain uses TRBV11-2 with TRBJ2-4; no clear D. The ends were cut back, 2 bases at V and 5 bases at J, with 10 bases in the middle. Germline assignment: CDR1 SGHAT and CDR2 FQNNGV. The CDR3 covers 14 residues. CDR3 DNA, as far as it was read: TGTGCCAGCAGCTTACTGGTCTCGGAAAACATT. This encodes CASSLLVSENI. In full, the CDR3 reads CASSLLVSENIQYF.

Note on this clone: The read falls 3 residues short of the CDR3 end, and the missing part is taken from the germline J gene. V is TRBV11-3 and J is TRBJ1-1; no clear D. This CDR3 region has 13 residues. Trimming removed 5 bases from V and 4 bases from J, with 11 bases in between. Per the germline V gene, CDR1 is SGHNT and CDR2 is YENEEA. CDR3 loop: CASSRPGITEAFF. Partial CDR3 DNA: TGTGCCAGCAGCCGTCCCGGTATCACTGAA.

About this clone itself: The CDR3 end lies 3 residues beyond the end of the read and is filled in from the germline J gene. The V gene is TRBV30, the J gene TRBJ1-2; D is perhaps TRBD1 (5 bases). This CDR3 is built from 16 residues. Trimming removed 5 bases at V and 4 bases at J, with 23 bases between. CDR1 is GTSNPN, CDR2 SVGIG, per germline (reference sequence). The CDR3 sequence is CAWVGGTDPLGYGYTF. The part of the CDR3 DNA that was read is TGTGCCTGGGTGGGGGGGACGGACCCTCTTGGCTATGGC.

As regards this clone: The read comes to an end 3 residues before the CDR3 does, leaving the germline J gene to fill in the end. This chain joins TRBV18 and TRBJ2-1; 7 bases agree with TRBD2. The CDR3 loop spans 15 amino acids. Germline-derived CDR1 and CDR2 are KGHSH and LQKENI. V gave up 2 bases and J gave up 4 bases; unmatched junction bases: 5. The chain's CDR3 is CASSPLGAGYNEQFF. The covered CDR3 bases are TGTGCCAGCTCACCATTGGGAGCGGGGTACAATGAG.

Concerning this clone: Coverage ceases 3 residues before the CDR3 finishes, and the germline J gene fills in the end. The rearrangement uses TRBV20-1 and TRBJ2-1; 10 nucleotides match TRBD1. Germline assignment: CDR1 DFQATT and CDR2 SNEGSKA (reference sequence). Trimming took 0 bases from V and 8 from J; bases not matched to a gene: 7. The CDR3 totals 15 residues. Partial CDR3 DNA: TGCAGTGCTAGAGACTGGGACAGGGGTGGACATGAG. Amino acids: CSARDWDRGGHE. The CDR3 reads in full as CSARDWDRGGHEQFF.

Comments on this clone: The sequence runs out 3 residues before the end of the CDR3; the remainder is reconstructed from the germline J gene. The chain recombines TRBV12-3 or TRBV12-4 with TRBJ2-7; 9 bases line up with TRBD1. The CDR3 covers 14 residues. With V trimmed by 6 bases and J by 4 bases, 7 bases remained unmatched. The covered CDR3 bases are TGTGCCAGCAGCCACTCTGACAGGGGGTACGAG. Protein: CASSHSDRGYE. The entire CDR3 is CASSHSDRGYEQYF.

Worth noting for this clone: The read gets to within 3 residues of the CDR3 end, and the germline J gene fills in the rest. The rearrangement joins TRBV2 to TRBJ1-2; 8 bases map to TRBD1. Germline V gives CDR1 SNHLY, CDR2 FYNNEI. There are 13 residues in the CDR3. This CDR3 is CASTATDREGYTF. CDR3 bases read: TGTGCCAGCACTGCGACGGACAGGGAGGGC.

Worth noting for this clone: Coverage ceases 3 residues before the CDR3 finishes, and the germline J gene fills in the end. The rearrangement joins TRBV18 to TRBJ2-5; 10 nucleotides align to TRBD2. The junction had 10 bases not matched to a gene; V was cut back by 6 bases and J by 6 bases. This CDR3 contains 15 residues. The germline CDR1 and CDR2 sequences are KGHSH and LQKENI. The part of the CDR3 DNA that was read is TGTGCCAGCTCTCCCAAGCGGGAGGGCGCAAAGACC. Protein sequence: CASSPKREGAKT. In full, the CDR3 is CASSPKREGAKTQYF.

With respect to this clone: Read data end 3 residues before the CDR3 end; the end is taken from the germline J gene. The chain employs TRBV19 and TRBJ1-6; maybe TRBD1 (5 bases). Germline V gene lookup returns CDR1 LNHDA and CDR2 SQIVND (reference sequence). V lost 7 bases and J 0 bases, leaving 19 bases between the germline ends. CDR3 length: 18 residues. CDR3 bases read: TGTGCCAGTACTACAGGTCCCACCGATTTCTCCTATAATTCACCC. Translation gives CASTTGPTDFSYNSP. The whole CDR3 reads CASTTGPTDFSYNSPLHF.

About this clone itself: The read terminates 3 residues ahead of where the CDR3 ends, so the germline J gene completes it. This chain uses TRBV28 with TRBJ1-4; D perhaps matches TRBD1 (5 bases). Per germline, CDR1 MDHEN and CDR2 SYDVKM. Trimming stripped 7 bases from V and 8 bases from J, with 20 bases between. The CDR3 has 15 residues. The CDR3 loop is CASKEGGARGEKLFF. Incomplete CDR3 DNA: TGTGCCAGCAAGGAAGGAGGGGCGCGGGGAGAAAAA.

Of note for this clone: The observed sequence ends 3 residues before the CDR3 terminus, with the missing tail filled in from the germline J gene. The chain recombines TRBV5-3 with TRBJ2-1, with D perhaps matching TRBD1 (6 bases). TRBV5-3 is designated an ORF whose function remains uncertain. V lost 4 bases and J lost 9, with 23 bases in between. The CDR3 sequence is 16 residues long. CDR3 protein: CARSPIPWDKKAEQFF. The CDR3 DNA, read in part, is TGTGCCAGAAGCCCCATCCCCTGGGACAAAAAGGCTGAG.

As for this clone: The CDR3 end lies 3 residues beyond the end of the read and is filled in from the germline J gene. The chain combines TRBV19 with TRBJ1-1; 7 positions match TRBD1. The CDR3 runs 15 residues. Germline V CDR1 and CDR2: LNHDA, SQIVND (reference sequence). CDR3 DNA, as far as it was read: TGTGCCAGTAGTACAGGGGGGAGCTCCTACAATGAG. Encoded protein: CASSTGGSSYNE. The entire CDR3 is CASSTGGSSYNEAFF.